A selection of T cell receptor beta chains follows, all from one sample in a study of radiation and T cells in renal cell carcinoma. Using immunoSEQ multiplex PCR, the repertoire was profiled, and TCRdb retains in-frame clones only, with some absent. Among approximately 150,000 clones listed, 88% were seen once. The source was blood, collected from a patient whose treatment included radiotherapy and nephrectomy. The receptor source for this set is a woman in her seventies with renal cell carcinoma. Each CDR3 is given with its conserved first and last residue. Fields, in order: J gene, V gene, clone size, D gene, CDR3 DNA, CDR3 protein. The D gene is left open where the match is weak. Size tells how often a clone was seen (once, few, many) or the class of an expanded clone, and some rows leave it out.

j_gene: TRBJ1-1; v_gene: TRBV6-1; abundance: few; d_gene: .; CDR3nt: TGTGCCAGCAGTGAGGACACCGAAGGGGCTGAAGCTTTCTTT; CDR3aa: CASSEDTEGAEAFF
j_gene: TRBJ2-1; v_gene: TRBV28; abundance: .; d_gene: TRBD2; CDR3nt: TGTGCCAGCAGTTTAGTTAGCGGGGGAGACCTCTGGGGCGAGCAGTTCTTC; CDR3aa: CASSLVSGGDLWGEQFF
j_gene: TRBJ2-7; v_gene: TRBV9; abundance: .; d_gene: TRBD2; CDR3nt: TGTGCCAGCAGCTCTGCGACTAGCATTTACGAGCAGTACTTC; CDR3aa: CASSSATSIYEQYF
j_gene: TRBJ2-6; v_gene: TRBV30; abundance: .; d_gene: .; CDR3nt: TGTGCCTGGAGTGTACTGAAGGCTGGGGCCAACGTCCTGACTTTC; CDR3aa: CAWSVLKAGANVLTF
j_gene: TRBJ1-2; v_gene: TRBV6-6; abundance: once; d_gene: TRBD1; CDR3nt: TGTGCCAGCAGTTACGACAGGGACGTCGGCTACACCTTC; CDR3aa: CASSYDRDVGYTF
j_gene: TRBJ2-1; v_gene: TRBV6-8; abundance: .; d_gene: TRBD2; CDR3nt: TGTGCCAGCAGTAATCGGGGACTAGCCGTTGTCGATGAGCAGTTCTTC; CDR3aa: CASSNRGLAVVDEQFF
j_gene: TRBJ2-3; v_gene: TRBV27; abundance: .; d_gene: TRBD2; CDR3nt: TGTGCCAGCCTCCGACTAGCGGGGGGGCCATCCCGGGGAGATACGCAGTATTTT; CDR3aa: CASLRLAGGPSRGDTQYF
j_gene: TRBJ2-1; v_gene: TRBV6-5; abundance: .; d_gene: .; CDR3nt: TGTGCCAGCAGTTGGGAGCAGTTCTTC; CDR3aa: CASSWEQFF
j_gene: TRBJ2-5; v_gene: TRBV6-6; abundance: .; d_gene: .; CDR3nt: TGTGCCAGCAGCCATCAGGGGGGAGAGACCCAGTACTTC; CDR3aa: CASSHQGGETQYF
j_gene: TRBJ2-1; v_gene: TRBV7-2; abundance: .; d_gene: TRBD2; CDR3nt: TGTGCCAGCAGTTCTCGACTAGCGGGGGGGCCTCGGCAGTTCTTC; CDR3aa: CASSSRLAGGPRQFF
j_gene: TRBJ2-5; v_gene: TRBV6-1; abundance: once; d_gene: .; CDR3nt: TGTGCCAGCAGCTGGAGGTACCAAGAGACCCAGTACTTC; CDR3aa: CASSWRYQETQYF
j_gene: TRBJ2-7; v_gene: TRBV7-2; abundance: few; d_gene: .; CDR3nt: TGTGCCAGCAGCCAGAGGGACCGCGGGGCCGAGCAGTACTTC; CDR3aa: CASSQRDRGAEQYF
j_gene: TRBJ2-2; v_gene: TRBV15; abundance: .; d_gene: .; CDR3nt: TGTGCCACCGGTCTGGATGGTAGCAACACCGGGGAGCTGTTTTTT; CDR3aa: CATGLDGSNTGELFF
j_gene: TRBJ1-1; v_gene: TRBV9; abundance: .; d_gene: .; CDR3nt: TGTGCCAGCAGTCACTCCACGACAGGTTGGGGGAACACTGAAGCTTTCTTT; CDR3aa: CASSHSTTGWGNTEAFF
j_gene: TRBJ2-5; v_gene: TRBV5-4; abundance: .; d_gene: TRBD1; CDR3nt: TGTGCCAGCAGCTTGCTTGGGACAGGGACTCAAGAGACCCAGTACTTC; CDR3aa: CASSLLGTGTQETQYF
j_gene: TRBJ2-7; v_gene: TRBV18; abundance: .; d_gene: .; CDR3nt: TGTGCCAGCTCACCGGGATCCTACGAGCAGTACTTC; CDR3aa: CASSPGSYEQYF
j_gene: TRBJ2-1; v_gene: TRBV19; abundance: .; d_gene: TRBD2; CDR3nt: TGTGCCAGTAGTATCTGGACTAGAAATGACAATGAGCAGTTCTTC; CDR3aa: CASSIWTRNDNEQFF
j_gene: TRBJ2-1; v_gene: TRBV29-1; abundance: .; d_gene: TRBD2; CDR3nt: TGCAGCGCCCCGGAGGTAGCGGGGGGGCCGGGTAATGAGCAGTTCTTC; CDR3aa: CSAPEVAGGPGNEQFF
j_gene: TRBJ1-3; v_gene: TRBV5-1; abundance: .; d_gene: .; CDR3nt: TGCGCCAGCAGCCTACTAGGGATCTCTGGAAACACCATATATTTT; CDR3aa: CASSLLGISGNTIYF
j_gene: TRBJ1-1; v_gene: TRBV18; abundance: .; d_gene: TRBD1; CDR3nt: TGTGCCAGCTCCCCCGGACAGGGCCAAACTGAAGCTTTCTTT; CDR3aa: CASSPGQGQTEAFF
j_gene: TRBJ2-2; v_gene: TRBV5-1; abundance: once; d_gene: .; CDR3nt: TGCGCCAGCAGCTTGGCGGGACTCGCCTCTTCTACCGGGGAGCTGTTTTTT; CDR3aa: CASSLAGLASSTGELFF
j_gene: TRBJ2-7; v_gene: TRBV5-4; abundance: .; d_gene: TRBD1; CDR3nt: TGTGCCAGCAGCTTGGCAGGGGGATTGTACGAGCAGTACTTC; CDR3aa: CASSLAGGLYEQYF
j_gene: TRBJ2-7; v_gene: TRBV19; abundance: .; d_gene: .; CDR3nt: TGTGCCAGTAGTGTAAGGTTGGGCGAGCAGTACTTC; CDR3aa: CASSVRLGEQYF
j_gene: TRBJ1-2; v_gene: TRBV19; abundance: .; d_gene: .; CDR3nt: TGTGCCAGTAGTCGCAGCACTAACTATGGCTACACCTTC; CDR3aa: CASSRSTNYGYTF
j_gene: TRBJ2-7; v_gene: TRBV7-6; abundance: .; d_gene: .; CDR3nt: TGTGCCAGCAGCTTAAGTGGAGGGGTCCCCTACGAGCAGTACTTC; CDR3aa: CASSLSGGVPYEQYF
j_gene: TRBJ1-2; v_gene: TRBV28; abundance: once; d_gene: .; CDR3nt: TGTGCCAGCACCTGGGGCAGGGCTAACTATGGCTACACCTTC; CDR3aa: CASTWGRANYGYTF
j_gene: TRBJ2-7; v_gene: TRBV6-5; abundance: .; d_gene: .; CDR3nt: TGTGCCAGCAGAAACAACGTGGGGTCCCGGGGGCAGTACTTC; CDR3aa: CASRNNVGSRGQYF
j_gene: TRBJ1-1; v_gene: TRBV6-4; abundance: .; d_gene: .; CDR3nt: TGTGCCAGCAGCTTCGAAGGGAACACTGAAGCTTTCTTT; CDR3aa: CASSFEGNTEAFF
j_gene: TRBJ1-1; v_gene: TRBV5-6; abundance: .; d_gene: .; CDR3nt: TGTGCCAGCAGCTTGACCCCTAACACTGAAGCTTTCTTT; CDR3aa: CASSLTPNTEAFF
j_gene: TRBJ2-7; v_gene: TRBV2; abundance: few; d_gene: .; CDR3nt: TGTGCCAGCACCGCTGACGGGACCCCCGGCCGGGAGCAGTACTTC; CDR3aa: CASTADGTPGREQYF
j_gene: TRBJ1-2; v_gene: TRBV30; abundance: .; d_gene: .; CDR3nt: TGTGCCTGGAGTGTCGGGCCGTGGGTCGGGGGCTACACCTTC; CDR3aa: CAWSVGPWVGGYTF
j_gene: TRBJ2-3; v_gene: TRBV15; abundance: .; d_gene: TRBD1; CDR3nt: TGTGCCACCAGCACCGGACAGGGGGCCGGAGATACGCAGTATTTT; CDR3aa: CATSTGQGAGDTQYF
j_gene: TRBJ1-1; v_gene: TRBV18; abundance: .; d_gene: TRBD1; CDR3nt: TGTGCCAGCTCACTAACGAGGACAGGGGGGGTGAACACTGAAGCTTTCTTT; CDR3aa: CASSLTRTGGVNTEAFF
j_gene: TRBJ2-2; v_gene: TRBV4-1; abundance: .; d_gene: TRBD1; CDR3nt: TGCGCCAGCAGCCGCCTCTCCGGGACAGGGGGGACCGGGGAGCTGTTTTTT; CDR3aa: CASSRLSGTGGTGELFF
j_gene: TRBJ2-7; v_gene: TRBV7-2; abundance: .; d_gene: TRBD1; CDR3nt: TGTGCCAGCAGCTTAGCAGGGGGCCATTACGAGCAGTACTTC; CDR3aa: CASSLAGGHYEQYF
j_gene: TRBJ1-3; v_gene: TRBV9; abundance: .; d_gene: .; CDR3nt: TGTGCCAGCAGCGTGGCGGGACAAACAATCTCTGGAAACACCATATATTTT; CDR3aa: CASSVAGQTISGNTIYF
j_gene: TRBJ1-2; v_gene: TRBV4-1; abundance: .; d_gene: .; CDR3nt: TGCGCCAGCAGCCAAGATATCCGGGGAAACTATGGCTACACCTTC; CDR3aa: CASSQDIRGNYGYTF
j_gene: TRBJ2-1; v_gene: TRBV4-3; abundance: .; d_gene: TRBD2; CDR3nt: TGCGCCAGCAGCCAGGCCCGCGGGGGGGCTTCCTACAATGAGCAGTTCTTC; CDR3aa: CASSQARGGASYNEQFF
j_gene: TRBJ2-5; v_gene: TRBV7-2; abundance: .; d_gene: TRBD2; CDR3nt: TGTGCCAGCAGCCCCGGGACTAGCGGGAGACAAGAGACCCAGTACTTC; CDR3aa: CASSPGTSGRQETQYF
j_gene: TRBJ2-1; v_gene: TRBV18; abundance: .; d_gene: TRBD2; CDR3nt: TGTGCCAGCTCACGGGTGCTTGAGACTAGCGATGAGCAGTTCTTC; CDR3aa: CASSRVLETSDEQFF
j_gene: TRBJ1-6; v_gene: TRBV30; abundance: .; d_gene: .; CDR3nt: TGTGCCTGGACCAGTGGGACCTTAAATCCCGTTAATTCACCCCTCCACTTT; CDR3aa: CAWTSGTLNPVNSPLHF
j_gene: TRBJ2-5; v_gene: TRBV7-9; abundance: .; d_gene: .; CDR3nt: TGTGCCAGCAGCTTAGAGGGAAACCAAGAGACCCAGTACTTC; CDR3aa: CASSLEGNQETQYF
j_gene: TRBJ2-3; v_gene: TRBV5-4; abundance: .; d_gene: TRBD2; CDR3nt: TGTGCCAGCAGCAATCCCTTAGCGGGGACTAGCACAGATACGCAGTATTTT; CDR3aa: CASSNPLAGTSTDTQYF
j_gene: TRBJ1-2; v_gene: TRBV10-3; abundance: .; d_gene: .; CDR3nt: TGTGCCATCAGTGAGTCAGGGGAGTTATATGGCTACACCTTC; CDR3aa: CAISESGELYGYTF
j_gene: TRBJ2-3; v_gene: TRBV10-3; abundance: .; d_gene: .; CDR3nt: TGTGCCATCAGTGCAGCAACAGATACGCAGTATTTT; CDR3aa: CAISAATDTQYF
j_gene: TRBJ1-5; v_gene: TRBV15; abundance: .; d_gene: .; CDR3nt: TGTGCCACCAGCAGAGGGAGGAGCAGGACACAGCCCCAGCATTTT; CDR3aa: CATSRGRSRTQPQHF
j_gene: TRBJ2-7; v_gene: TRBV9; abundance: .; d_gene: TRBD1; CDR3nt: TGTGCCAGCAGCGTCCAGGGGGACCTAACCTACGAGCAGTACTTC; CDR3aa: CASSVQGDLTYEQYF
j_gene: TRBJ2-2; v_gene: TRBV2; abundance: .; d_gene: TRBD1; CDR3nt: TGTGCCAGCAGCAAGACAGGGTTGAGCACCGGGGAGCTGTTTTTT; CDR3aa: CASSKTGLSTGELFF
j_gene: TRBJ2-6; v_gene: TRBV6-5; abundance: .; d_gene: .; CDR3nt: TGTGCCAGCAGTATGGGGTTTGGGGCCAACGTCCTGACTTTC; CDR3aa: CASSMGFGANVLTF
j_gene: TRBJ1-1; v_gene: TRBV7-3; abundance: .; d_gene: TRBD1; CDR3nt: TGTGCCAGCAGCTTACAACCGACAGGGATGAACACTGAAGCTTTCTTT; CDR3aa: CASSLQPTGMNTEAFF
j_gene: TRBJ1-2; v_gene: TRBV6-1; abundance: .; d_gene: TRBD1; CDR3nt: TGTGCCAGCAGCCCCGGGACAGACCTCCTTGGCTACACCTTC; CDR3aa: CASSPGTDLLGYTF
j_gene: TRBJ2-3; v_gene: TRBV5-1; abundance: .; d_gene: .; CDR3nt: TGCGCCAGCAGCAGAGGGCCTCCGGGAGATACGCAGTATTTT; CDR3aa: CASSRGPPGDTQYF
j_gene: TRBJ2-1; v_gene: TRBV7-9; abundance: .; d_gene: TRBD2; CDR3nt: TGTGCCAGCAGCGAAGCGGGGGGTCCCAATGAGCAGTTCTTC; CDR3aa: CASSEAGGPNEQFF
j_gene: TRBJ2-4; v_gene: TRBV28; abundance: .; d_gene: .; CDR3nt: TGTGCCCCTAACATCCCCAAGACGGACATTCAGTACTTC; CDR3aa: CAPNIPKTDIQYF
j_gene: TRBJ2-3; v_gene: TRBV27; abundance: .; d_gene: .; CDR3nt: TGTGCCAGCAGTCGGGGCGGGACCCTCAACACAGATACGCAGTATTTT; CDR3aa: CASSRGGTLNTDTQYF
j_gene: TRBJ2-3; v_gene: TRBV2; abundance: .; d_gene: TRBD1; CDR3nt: TGTGCCAGCAGTGCGAACAGGGGGCGCGGCACAGATACGCAGTATTTT; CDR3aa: CASSANRGRGTDTQYF
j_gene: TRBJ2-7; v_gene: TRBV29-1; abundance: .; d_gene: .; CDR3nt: TGCAGCGTTGGGGCAGGGAACGAGCAGTACTTC; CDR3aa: CSVGAGNEQYF
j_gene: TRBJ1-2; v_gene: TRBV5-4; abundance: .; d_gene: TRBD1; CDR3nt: TGTGCCAGCAGCTCTGGACAGGGGGTCGGTGGCTACACCTTC; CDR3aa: CASSSGQGVGGYTF
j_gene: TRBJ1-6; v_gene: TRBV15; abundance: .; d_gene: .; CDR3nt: TGTGCCACCAGTCTCCCAATCAATTCACCCCTCCACTTT; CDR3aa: CATSLPINSPLHF
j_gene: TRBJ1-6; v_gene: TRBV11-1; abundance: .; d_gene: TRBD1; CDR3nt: TGTGCCAGCAGCCTCTTGCGGACAGGGGGTTCACCCCTCCACTTT; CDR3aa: CASSLLRTGGSPLHF